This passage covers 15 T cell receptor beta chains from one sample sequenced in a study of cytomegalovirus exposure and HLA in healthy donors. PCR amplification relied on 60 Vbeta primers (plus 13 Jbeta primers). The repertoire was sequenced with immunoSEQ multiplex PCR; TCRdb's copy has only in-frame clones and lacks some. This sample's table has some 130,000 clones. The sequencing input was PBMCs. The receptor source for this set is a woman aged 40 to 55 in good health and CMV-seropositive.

The CDR3 reads CASSESSDRVVYPQHF. The CDR3, as DNA: TGTGCCAGCAGTGAATCAAGCGACAGGGTAGTTTACCCCCAGCATTTT. The rearrangement uses TRBV6-1 and TRBJ1-5; TRBD1 matches 7 bases. V lost 2 bases and J lost 10; bases outside the gene matches: 14. The CDR3 has 16 amino acids. CDR1 is MNHNS, CDR2 SASEGT, per germline.

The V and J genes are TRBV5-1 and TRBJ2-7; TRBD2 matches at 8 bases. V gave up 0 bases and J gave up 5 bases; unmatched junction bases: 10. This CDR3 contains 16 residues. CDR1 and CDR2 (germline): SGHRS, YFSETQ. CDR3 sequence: CASSLGREAFGDEQYF. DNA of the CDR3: TGCGCCAGCAGCTTGGGGCGGGAGGCCTTCGGGGACGAGCAGTACTTC.

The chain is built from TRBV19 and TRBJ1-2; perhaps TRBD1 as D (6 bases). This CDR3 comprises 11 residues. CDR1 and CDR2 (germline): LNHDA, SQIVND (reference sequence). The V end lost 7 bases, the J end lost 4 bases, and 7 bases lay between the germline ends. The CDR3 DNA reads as TGTGCCAGTACAGGGGTCTATGGCTACACCTTC. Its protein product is CASTGVYGYTF.

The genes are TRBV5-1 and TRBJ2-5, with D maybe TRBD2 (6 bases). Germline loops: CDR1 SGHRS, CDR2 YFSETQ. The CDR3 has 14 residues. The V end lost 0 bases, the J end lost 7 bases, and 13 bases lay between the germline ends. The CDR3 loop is CASSLGLGRGTQYF. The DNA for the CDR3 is TGCGCCAGCAGCTTGGGACTAGGGCGGGGGACCCAGTACTTC.

CDR3 sequence: CASSLGHGTGDEQYF. The DNA of the CDR3 is TGCGCCAGCAGCCTGGGCCACGGGACAGGGGACGAGCAGTACTTC. The rearrangement joins TRBV4-1 to TRBJ2-7, with 10 bases aligning to TRBD1. V was pared by 4 bases and J by 5 bases, with 8 bases of the junction left unmatched. This CDR3 comprises 15 residues. The germline CDR1 and CDR2 sequences are MGHRA and YSYEKL.

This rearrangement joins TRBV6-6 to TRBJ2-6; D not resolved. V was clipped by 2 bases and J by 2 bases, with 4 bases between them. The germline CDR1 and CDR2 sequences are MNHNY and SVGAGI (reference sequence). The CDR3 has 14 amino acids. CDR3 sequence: CASSYPTGANVLTF. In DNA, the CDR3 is TGTGCCAGCAGTTACCCCACTGGGGCCAACGTCCTGACTTTC.

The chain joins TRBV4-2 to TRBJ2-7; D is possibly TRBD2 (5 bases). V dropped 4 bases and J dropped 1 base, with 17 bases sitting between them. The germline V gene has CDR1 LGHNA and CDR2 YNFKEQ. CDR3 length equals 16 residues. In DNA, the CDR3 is TGTGCCAGCAGCCCCCTCCGCGCAGAGGGTTCCTACGAGCAGTACTTC. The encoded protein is CASSPLRAEGSYEQYF.

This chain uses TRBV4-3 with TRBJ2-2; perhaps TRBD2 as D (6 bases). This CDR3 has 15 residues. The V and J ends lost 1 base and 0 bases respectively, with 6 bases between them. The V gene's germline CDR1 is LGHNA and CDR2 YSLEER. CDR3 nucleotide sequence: TGCGCCAGCAGCCAAGGGGAGGCGAACACCGGGGAGCTGTTTTTT. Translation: CASSQGEANTGELFF.

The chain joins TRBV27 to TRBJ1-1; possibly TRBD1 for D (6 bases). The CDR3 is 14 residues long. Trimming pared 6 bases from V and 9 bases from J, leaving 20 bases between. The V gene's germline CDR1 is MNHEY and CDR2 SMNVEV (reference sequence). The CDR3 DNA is TGTGCCAGCAGGGGGGGCGGGAGTCCCACCAAAGCTTTCTTT. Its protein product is CASRGGGSPTKAFF.

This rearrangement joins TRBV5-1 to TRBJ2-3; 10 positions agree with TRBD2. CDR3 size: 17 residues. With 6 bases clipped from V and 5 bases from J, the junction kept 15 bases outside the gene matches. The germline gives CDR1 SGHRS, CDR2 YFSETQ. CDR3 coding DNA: TGCGCCAGCACCCCCGGGGGGCGAGCGGGAGGGCGAGATACGCAGTATTTT. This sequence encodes CASTPGGRAGGRDTQYF.

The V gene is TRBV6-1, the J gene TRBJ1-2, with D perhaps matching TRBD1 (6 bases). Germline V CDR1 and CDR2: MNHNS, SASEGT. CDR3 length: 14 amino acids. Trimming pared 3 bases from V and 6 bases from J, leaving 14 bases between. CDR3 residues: CASSDVQGVHGYTF. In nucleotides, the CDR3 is TGTGCCAGCAGTGATGTACAGGGAGTCCATGGCTACACCTTC.

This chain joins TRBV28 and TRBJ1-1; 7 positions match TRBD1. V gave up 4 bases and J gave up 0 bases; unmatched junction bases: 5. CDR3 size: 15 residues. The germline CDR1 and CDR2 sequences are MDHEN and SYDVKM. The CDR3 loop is CASSSYRGVNTEAFF. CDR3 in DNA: TGTGCCAGCAGTTCTTACAGGGGCGTGAACACTGAAGCTTTCTTT.

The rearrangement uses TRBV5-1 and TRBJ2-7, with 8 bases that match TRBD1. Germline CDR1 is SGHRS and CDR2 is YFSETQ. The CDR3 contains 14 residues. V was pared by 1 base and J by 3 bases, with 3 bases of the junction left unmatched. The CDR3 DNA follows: TGCGCCAGCAGCTTGAGGACAGGGATCTACGAGCAGTACTTC. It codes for CASSLRTGIYEQYF.

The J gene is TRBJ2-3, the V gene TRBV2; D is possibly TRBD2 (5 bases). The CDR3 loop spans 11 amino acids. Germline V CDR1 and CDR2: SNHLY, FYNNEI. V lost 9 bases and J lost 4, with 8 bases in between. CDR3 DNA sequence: TGTGCCAGGAGTAGCGCAGATACGCAGTATTTT. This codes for CARSSADTQYF.

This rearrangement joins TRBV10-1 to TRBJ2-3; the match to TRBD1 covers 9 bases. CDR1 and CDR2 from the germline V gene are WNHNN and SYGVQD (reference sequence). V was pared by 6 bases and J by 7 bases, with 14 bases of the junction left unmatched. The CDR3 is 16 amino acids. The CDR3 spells CASSTNRDREGYTQYF. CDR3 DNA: TGCGCCAGCAGCACGAACCGGGACAGGGAAGGGTATACGCAGTATTTT.